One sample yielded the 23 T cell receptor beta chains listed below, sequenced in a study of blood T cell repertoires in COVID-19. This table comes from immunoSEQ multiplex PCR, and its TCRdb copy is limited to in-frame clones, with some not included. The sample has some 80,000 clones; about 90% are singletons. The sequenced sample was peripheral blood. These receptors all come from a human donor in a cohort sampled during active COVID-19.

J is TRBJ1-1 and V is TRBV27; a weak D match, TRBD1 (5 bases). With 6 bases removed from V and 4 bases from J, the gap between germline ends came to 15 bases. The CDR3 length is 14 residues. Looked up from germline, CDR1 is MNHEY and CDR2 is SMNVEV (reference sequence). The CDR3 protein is CASRTRVLGTEAFF. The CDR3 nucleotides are TGTGCCAGCAGGACCAGGGTTTTGGGCACTGAAGCTTTCTTT.

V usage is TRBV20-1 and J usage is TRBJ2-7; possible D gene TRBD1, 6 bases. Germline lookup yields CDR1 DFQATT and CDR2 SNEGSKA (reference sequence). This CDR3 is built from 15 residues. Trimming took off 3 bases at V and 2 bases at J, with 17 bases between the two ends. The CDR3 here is CSASPRSDRTYEQYF. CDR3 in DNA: TGCAGTGCTAGTCCACGCAGTGACAGGACCTACGAGCAGTACTTC.

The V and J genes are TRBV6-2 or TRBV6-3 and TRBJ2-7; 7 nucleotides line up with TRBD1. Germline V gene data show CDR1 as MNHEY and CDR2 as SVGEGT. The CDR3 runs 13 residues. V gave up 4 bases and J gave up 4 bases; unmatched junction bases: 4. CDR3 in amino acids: CASSWTGAYEQYF. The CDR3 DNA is TGTGCCAGCAGTTGGACAGGAGCTTACGAGCAGTACTTC.

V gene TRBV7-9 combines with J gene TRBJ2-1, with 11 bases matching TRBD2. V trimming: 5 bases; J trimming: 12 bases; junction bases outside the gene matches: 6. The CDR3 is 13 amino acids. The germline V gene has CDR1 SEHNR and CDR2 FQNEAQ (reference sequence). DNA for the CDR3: TGTGCCAGCAGCCCACTAGCGGGAGACGGGCAGTTCTTC. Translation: CASSPLAGDGQFF.

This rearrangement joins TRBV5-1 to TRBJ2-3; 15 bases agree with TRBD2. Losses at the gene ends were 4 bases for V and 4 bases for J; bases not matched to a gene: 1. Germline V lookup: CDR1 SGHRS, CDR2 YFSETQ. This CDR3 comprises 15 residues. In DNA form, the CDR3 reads TGCGCCAGCAGCCGGACTAGCGGGAGGGCAGATACGCAGTATTTT. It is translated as CASSRTSGRADTQYF.

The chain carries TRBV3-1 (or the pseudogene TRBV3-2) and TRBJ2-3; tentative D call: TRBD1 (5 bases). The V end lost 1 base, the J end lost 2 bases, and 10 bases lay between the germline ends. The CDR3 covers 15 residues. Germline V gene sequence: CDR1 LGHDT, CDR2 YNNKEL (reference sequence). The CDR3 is CASSQGGLDTDTQYF. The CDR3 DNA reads TGTGCCAGCAGCCAAGGGGGCCTGGACACAGATACGCAGTATTTT.

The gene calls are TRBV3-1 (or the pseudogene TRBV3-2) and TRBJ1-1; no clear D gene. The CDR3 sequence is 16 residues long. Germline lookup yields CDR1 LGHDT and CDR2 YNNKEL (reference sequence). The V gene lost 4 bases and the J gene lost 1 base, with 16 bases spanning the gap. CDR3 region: CASSPPEGGRNTEAFF. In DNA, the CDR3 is TGTGCCAGCAGCCCCCCGGAAGGAGGAAGGAACACTGAAGCTTTCTTT.

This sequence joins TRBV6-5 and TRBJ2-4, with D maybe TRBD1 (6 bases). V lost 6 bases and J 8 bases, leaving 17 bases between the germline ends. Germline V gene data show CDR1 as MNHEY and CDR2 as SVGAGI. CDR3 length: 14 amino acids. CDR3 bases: TGTGCCAGCAGGGGCGACAGGTTTCTGGACATTCAGTACTTC. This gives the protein CASRGDRFLDIQYF.

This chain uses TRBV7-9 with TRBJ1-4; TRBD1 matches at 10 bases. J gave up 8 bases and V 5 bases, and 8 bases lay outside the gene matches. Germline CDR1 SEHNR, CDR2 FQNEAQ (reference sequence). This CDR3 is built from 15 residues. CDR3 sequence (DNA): TGTGCCAGCAGCCCGCCGACAGGGGGCGGAGAAAAACTGTTTTTT. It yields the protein CASSPPTGGGEKLFF.

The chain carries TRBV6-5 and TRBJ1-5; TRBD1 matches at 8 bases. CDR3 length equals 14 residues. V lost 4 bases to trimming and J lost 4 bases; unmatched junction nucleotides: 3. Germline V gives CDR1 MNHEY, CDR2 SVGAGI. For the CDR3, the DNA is TGTGCCAGCAGTTTCGGGACAGGTAATCAGCCCCAGCATTTT. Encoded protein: CASSFGTGNQPQHF.

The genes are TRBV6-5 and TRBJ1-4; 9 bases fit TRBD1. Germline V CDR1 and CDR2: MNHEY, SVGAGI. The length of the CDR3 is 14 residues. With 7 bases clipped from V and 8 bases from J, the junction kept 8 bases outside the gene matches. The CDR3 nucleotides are TGTGCCAGCACCACACAGGGGGCGGGAGAAAAACTGTTTTTT. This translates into CASTTQGAGEKLFF.

CDR3 sequence (DNA): TGTGCCAGCAGCTTTTACAATCAGCCCCAGCATTTT. It specifies CASSFYNQPQHF. The chain employs TRBV7-2 and TRBJ1-5, with D hard to call. V was clipped by 3 bases and J by 3 bases, with 3 bases between them. This CDR3 spans 12 amino acids. The V gene's germline CDR1 is SGHTA and CDR2 FQGNSA.

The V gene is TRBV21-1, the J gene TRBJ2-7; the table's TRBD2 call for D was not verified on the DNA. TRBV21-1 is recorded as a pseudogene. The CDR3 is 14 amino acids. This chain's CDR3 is CASRTSGRAYEQYF. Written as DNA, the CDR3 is TGTGCCAGCAGGACTAGCGGGAGGGCCTACGAGCAGTACTTC.

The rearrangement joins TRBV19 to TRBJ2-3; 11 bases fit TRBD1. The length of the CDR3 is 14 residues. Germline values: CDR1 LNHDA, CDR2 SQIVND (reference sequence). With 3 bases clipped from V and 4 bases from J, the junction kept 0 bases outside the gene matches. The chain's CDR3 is CASSMGQGADTQYF. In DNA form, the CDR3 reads TGTGCCAGTAGTATGGGACAGGGGGCAGATACGCAGTATTTT.

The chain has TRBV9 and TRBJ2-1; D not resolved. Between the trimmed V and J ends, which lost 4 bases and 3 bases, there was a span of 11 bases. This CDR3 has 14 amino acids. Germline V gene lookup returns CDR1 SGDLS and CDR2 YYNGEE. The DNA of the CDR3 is TGTGCCAGCAGCCCGAGAAACCACTACAATGAGCAGTTCTTC. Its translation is CASSPRNHYNEQFF. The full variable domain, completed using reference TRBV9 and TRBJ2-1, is DSGVTQTPKHLITATGQRVTLRCSPRSGDLSVYWYQQSLDQGLQFLIQYYNGEERAKGNILERFSAQQFPDLHSELNLSSLELGDSALYFCASSPRNHYNEQFFGPGTRLTVL.

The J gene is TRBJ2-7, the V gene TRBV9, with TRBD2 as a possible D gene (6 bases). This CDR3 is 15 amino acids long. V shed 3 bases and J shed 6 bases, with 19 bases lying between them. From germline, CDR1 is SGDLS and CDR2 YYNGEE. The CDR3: CASSGGGGDGGEQYF. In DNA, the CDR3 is TGTGCCAGCAGCGGGGGCGGCGGGGACGGAGGCGAGCAGTACTTC.

The CDR3 here is CASSLVDKVTYNEQFF. CDR3 sequence (DNA): TGTGCCAGCAGTTTGGTCGACAAAGTAACCTACAATGAGCAGTTCTTC. The chain combines TRBV27 with TRBJ2-1; D unresolved. V was clipped by 3 bases and J by 2 bases, with 14 bases between them. Germline CDR1 and CDR2: MNHEY and SMNVEV (reference sequence). The CDR3 sequence is 16 residues long.

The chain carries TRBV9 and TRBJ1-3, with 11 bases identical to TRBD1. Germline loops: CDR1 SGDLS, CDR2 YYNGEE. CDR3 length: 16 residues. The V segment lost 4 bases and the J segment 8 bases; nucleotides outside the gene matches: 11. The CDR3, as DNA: TGTGCCAGCAGCCCTGCCGGGACAGGGGGGACGGACACCATATATTTT. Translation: CASSPAGTGGTDTIYF.

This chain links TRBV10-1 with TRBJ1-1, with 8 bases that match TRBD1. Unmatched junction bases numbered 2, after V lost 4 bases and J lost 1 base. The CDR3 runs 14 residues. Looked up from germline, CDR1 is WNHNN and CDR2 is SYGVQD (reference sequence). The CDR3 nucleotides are TGCGCCAGCAGTGGGGGACAGGAGAACACTGAAGCTTTCTTT. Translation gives CASSGGQENTEAFF.

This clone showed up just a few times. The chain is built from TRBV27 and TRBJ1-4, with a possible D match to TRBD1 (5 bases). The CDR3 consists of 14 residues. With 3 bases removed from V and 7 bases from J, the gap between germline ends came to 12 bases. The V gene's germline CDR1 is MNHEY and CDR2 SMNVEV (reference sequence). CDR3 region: CASSFAGRGEKLFF. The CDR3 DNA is TGTGCCAGCAGTTTTGCGGGGCGAGGTGAAAAACTGTTTTTT.

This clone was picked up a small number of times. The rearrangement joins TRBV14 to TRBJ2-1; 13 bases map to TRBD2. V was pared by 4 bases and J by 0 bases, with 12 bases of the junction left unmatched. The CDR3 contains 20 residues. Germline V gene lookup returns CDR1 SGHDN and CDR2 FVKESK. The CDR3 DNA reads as TGTGCCAGCAGCCCCCGGGCGGGACTAGCGGGGTATAGCTCCTACAATGAGCAGTTCTTC. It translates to CASSPRAGLAGYSSYNEQFF.

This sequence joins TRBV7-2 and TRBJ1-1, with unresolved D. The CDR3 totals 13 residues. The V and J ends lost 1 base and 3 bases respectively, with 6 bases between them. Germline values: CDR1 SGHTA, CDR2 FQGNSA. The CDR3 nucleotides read TGTGCCAGCAGCTTAGGAGGGCACACTGAAGCTTTCTTT. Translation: CASSLGGHTEAFF.

The CDR3 nucleotides read TGTGCCGTCGACAGGGGGAAAGGTGGTTCACCCCTCCACTTT. Protein sequence: CAVDRGKGGSPLHF. This chain links TRBV6-5 with TRBJ1-6; 9 bases fit TRBD1. This CDR3 is 14 amino acids long. Looked up from germline, CDR1 is MNHEY and CDR2 is SVGAGI. V lost 11 bases and J lost 9; bases outside the gene matches: 11.